The 5 T cell receptor beta chains in this list originate from one sample, sequenced in a study of cytomegalovirus exposure and HLA in healthy donors (TCRdb year 2017). The library was obtained by the immunoSEQ multiplex PCR assay. The multiplex PCR relied on a mix of 60 forward primers for TCR Vbeta segments and 13 reverse primers for TCR Jbeta segments. Imported from immuneACCESS, the table was reduced by TCRdb to in-frame sequences with V and J called. These copies leave out some clones; in studies compared against another copy, an unresolved V gene accounts for under half, and the cause of the remainder is not known. The table for this sample lists 150,000 to 200,000 clones; roughly 77% of them were counted only once. The top ten clonotypes cover approximately 2.1% of the sample. The sample comprised PBMCs. These receptors were taken from a woman younger than 35 in good health and CMV-seronegative.

The chain has TRBV27 and TRBJ2-3; possibly TRBD2 for D (6 bases). This CDR3 comprises 22 residues. Trimming took off 0 bases at V and 3 bases at J, with 31 bases between the two ends. From germline, CDR1 is MNHEY and CDR2 SMNVEV (reference sequence). Here the CDR3 DNA reads TGTGCCAGCAGTTTATCGTCCCGAATACCACCTAAAGCGGGCTTTGGTACAGATACGCAGTATTTT. Its translation: CASSLSSRIPPKAGFGTDTQYF.

The V gene is TRBV28, the J gene TRBJ1-2, with 7 positions matching TRBD1. CDR3 length: 13 amino acids. V dropped 6 bases and J dropped 4; count of bases not matched to a gene: 5. The germline CDR1 and CDR2 sequences are MDHEN and SYDVKM. CDR3 in DNA: TGTGCCAGCAGCCCATCAGGGGGCTATGGCTACACCTTC. Its translation is CASSPSGGYGYTF.

This clone has more than one count but fewer than ten. The rearrangement links TRBV6-1 to TRBJ1-5, with TRBD1 as a possible D gene (5 bases). Between the trimmed V and J ends, which lost 3 bases and 5 bases, there was a span of 11 bases. Germline loops: CDR1 MNHNS, CDR2 SASEGT. The CDR3 loop spans 14 amino acids. CDR3 region: CASSDTTVYQPQHF. As DNA, the CDR3 is TGTGCCAGCAGTGACACGACAGTTTATCAGCCCCAGCATTTT.

The genes are TRBV28 and TRBJ2-3; D remains unclear. Trimming pared 3 bases from V and 1 base from J, leaving 11 bases between. The CDR3 totals 15 residues. In germline, CDR1 is MDHEN, CDR2 SYDVKM. CDR3 DNA sequence: TGTGCCAGCAGTTTGGAGCCAGATGGCACAGATACGCAGTATTTT. It is translated as CASSLEPDGTDTQYF.

This sequence joins TRBV9 and TRBJ1-6, with TRBD1 matching 8 bases. V dropped 2 bases and J dropped 10; count of bases not matched to a gene: 11. Germline CDR1 reads SGDLS; CDR2 reads YYNGEE. The CDR3 runs to 16 residues. The CDR3 DNA follows: TGTGCCAGCAGCGTCGGCCAGGGGGCTTCTTACTCACCCCTCCACTTT. This encodes CASSVGQGASYSPLHF.